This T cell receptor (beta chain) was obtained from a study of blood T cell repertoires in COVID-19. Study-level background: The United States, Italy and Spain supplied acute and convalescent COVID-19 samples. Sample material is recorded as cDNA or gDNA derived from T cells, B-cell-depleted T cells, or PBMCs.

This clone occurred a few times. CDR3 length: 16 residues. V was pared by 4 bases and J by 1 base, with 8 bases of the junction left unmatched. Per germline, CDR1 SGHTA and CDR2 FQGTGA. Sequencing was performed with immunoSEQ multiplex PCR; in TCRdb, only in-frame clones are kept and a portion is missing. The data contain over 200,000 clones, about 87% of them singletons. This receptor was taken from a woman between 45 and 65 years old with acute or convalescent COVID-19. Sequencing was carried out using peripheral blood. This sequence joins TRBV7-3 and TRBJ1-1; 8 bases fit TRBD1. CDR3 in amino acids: CASSSYDRGANTEAFF. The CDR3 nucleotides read TGTGCCAGCAGCTCCTACGACAGGGGCGCGAACACTGAAGCTTTCTTT.